Shown below are 25 T cell receptor beta chains from a single sample sequenced in a study of CD8 T cells in ankylosing spondylitis. TCRdb fed the 5' RACE reads into MiXCR, producing one record per CDR3 protein. The repertoire consists of approximately 260,000 distinct CDR3 sequences, with about 20% occurring once and the leading ten covering more than 25%. The sample was blood, either unsorted or a sorted T cell fraction (not recorded which). These receptors came from a male donor with ankylosing spondylitis or in good health (not recorded which).

The chain links TRBV10-3 to TRBJ2-5, with D possibly called TRBD1 or TRBD2 (5 bases each). Germline loops: CDR1 ENHRY, CDR2 SYGVKD. The CDR3 consists of 17 residues. V was trimmed by 0 bases and J by 1 base, leaving 15 bases between them. CDR3 DNA sequence: TGTGCCATCAGTGAGTCGAGGGACCCGAGGGCCCAAGAGACCCAGTACTTC. This codes for CAISESRDPRAQETQYF.

The CDR3 sequence: CASSLDPRSTDTQYF. The DNA of the CDR3 is TGTGCCAGCAGTTTAGATCCTAGATCCACAGATACGCAGTATTTT. This chain links TRBV12-3 or TRBV12-4 with TRBJ2-3; D gene uncertain. The CDR3 runs 15 residues. V lost 1 base to trimming and J lost 2 bases, with 10 bases between them.

The J gene is TRBJ1-1, the V gene TRBV7-2, with D unclear. This CDR3 spans 14 amino acids. Germline CDR1 SGHTA, CDR2 FQGNSA. V lost 5 bases, J lost 5 bases, and 15 bases lay in between. In DNA form, the CDR3 reads TGTGCCAGCAGCACCCCAAGTGATTGGACTGAAGCTTTCTTT. Its protein product is CASSTPSDWTEAFF.

This clonotype occurred many times. The CDR3 protein is CASSLGRELKETQYF. CDR3 coding DNA: TGCGCCAGCAGCTTGGGGCGGGAGTTGAAAGAGACCCAGTACTTC. This chain links TRBV5-1 with TRBJ2-5; 7 bases are shared with TRBD2. The V gene end was trimmed by 0 bases and the J gene end by 3 bases; junction bases not matched to a gene: 5. The germline V gene has CDR1 SGHRS and CDR2 YFSETQ. There are 15 residues in the CDR3.

The chain combines TRBV5-1 with TRBJ2-1; 8 positions agree with TRBD2. The CDR3 length is 17 residues. Germline loops: CDR1 SGHRS, CDR2 YFSETQ. Losses at the gene ends were 3 bases for V and 2 bases for J; bases not matched to a gene: 10. CDR3 sequence reads: CASSSGGPAGAYNEQFF. The CDR3 DNA reads TGCGCCAGCAGCTCCGGCGGACCAGCGGGAGCCTACAATGAGCAGTTCTTC. The full variable domain, its missing parts supplied by reference TRBV5-1 and TRBJ2-1, is KAGVTQTPRYLIKTRGQQVTLSCSPISGHRSVSWYQQTPGQGLQFLFEYFSETQRNKGNFPGRFSGRQFSNSRSEMNVSTLELGDSALYLCASSSGGPAGAYNEQFFGPGTRLTVL.

This clonotype came up a few times. J is TRBJ2-3 and V is TRBV12-5, with TRBD2 identical over 8 bases. J was trimmed by 4 bases and V by 6 bases; bases with no gene match: 21. The V gene's germline CDR1 is LGHNT and CDR2 FRNRAP. This CDR3 spans 19 amino acids. CDR3 coding DNA: TGTGCTAGTGGACAAACGGGACTAGGATTTTCCTTTATCTCAGATACGCAGTATTTT. Translation: CASGQTGLGFSFISDTQYF. Using reference TRBV12-5 and TRBJ2-3 for the parts outside the CDR3, the full variable domain is DARVTQTPRHKVTEMGQEVTMRCQPILGHNTVFWYRQTMMQGLELLAYFRNRAPLDDSGMPKDRFSAEMPDATLATLKIQPSEPRDSAVYFCASGQTGLGFSFISDTQYFGPGTRLTVL.

This clonotype was picked up a small number of times. The CDR3 sequence: CASSQGLAGELPAKNIQYF. The CDR3 coding sequence is TGCGCCAGCAGCCAAGGTCTAGCGGGAGAGCTCCCGGCCAAAAACATTCAGTACTTC. V gene TRBV4-3 combines with J gene TRBJ2-4, with TRBD2 matching over 10 bases. Germline V gene data show CDR1 as LGHNA and CDR2 as YSLEER. Losses at the gene ends were 1 base for V and 1 base for J; bases not matched to a gene: 10. The CDR3 has 19 amino acids.

This sequence joins TRBV25-1 and TRBJ2-1, with D possibly matching TRBD2 (5 bases). Germline CDR1 and CDR2: MGHDK and SYGVNS. The CDR3 runs 14 residues. Between the trimmed V and J ends, which lost 3 bases and 7 bases, there was a span of 13 bases. This chain's CDR3 is CASSDELARNEQFF. The CDR3 DNA sequence: TGTGCCAGCAGTGACGAGCTAGCCAGGAATGAGCAGTTCTTC. The full variable domain, completed using reference TRBV25-1 and TRBJ2-1, is EADIYQTPRYLVIGTGKKITLECSQTMGHDKMYWYQQDPGMELHLIHYSYGVNSTEKGDLSSESTVSRIRTEHFPLTLESARPSHTSQYLCASSDELARNEQFFGPGTRLTVL.

This clonotype has only a few counts. The chain uses TRBV5-6 and TRBJ2-7; 10 nucleotides align to TRBD1. The V and J ends lost 6 bases and 3 bases, in that order; junction bases with no gene match: 9. Germline V gives CDR1 SGHDT, CDR2 YYEEEE. The CDR3 consists of 15 residues. In nucleotides, the CDR3 is TGTGCCAGCACCTGGGGGGACAGGGGTTACTACGAGCAGTACTTC. Protein: CASTWGDRGYYEQYF.

The chain couples TRBV12-3 or TRBV12-4 to TRBJ2-1; the D is unclear. Deletions cut 6 bases from V and 8 bases from J, with 14 bases between. The CDR3 has 13 residues. CDR3 loop: CASRPMGQHEQFF. The DNA of the CDR3 is TGTGCCAGCAGACCGATGGGTCAGCATGAGCAGTTCTTC.

This clonotype showed up many times. This chain connects TRBV15 to TRBJ2-2; 7 bases agree with TRBD2. V dropped 3 bases and J dropped 3; count of bases not matched to a gene: 4. CDR3 length equals 15 residues. Germline CDR1 reads LNHNV; CDR2 reads YYDKDF (reference sequence). Here the CDR3 DNA reads TGTGCCACCAGCAGCAGGGAGGGCGACACCGGGGAGCTGTTTTTT. It encodes CATSSREGDTGELFF.

This clonotype has a handful of counts. The rearrangement uses TRBV7-9 and TRBJ1-1; perhaps TRBD1 as D (6 bases). The CDR3 totals 15 residues. The V end lost 5 bases, the J end lost 0 bases, and 13 bases lay between the germline ends. The germline gives CDR1 SEHNR, CDR2 FQNEAQ (reference sequence). The CDR3 protein is CASSSRGRMNTEAFF. CDR3 bases: TGTGCCAGCAGCAGCAGGGGTAGAATGAACACTGAAGCTTTCTTT.

This chain links TRBV11-2 with TRBJ2-1, with 8 bases fitting TRBD2. This CDR3 is built from 15 residues. After removal of 7 bases from V and 5 bases from J, the junction contained 10 bases not matched to a gene. CDR1 SGHAT and CDR2 FQNNGV come from the germline V gene. The CDR3 protein is CASTYWGTSHNEQFF. DNA of the CDR3: TGTGCCAGCACCTACTGGGGGACTAGTCACAATGAGCAGTTCTTC.

This clonotype was seen a few times. This chain links TRBV27 with TRBJ1-1; no reliable D call. V was shortened by 10 bases and J by 5 bases, with 11 bases between the two germline ends. CDR1 MNHEY and CDR2 SMNVEV come from the germline V gene (reference sequence). The length of the CDR3 is 11 residues. CDR3 sequence: CATYGRTEAFF. The CDR3 nucleotides read TGTGCCACCTACGGTCGGACTGAAGCTTTCTTT.

The CDR3: CASGLDRVLSLPEYEQYF. In DNA, the CDR3 is TGTGCCAGCGGCTTAGACAGGGTCTTAAGCCTCCCGGAGTACGAGCAGTACTTC. V gene TRBV2 combines with J gene TRBJ2-7; 7 nucleotides line up with TRBD1. Germline trimming cut 8 bases from V and 4 bases from J; bases unmatched to any gene: 23. This CDR3 spans 18 amino acids. The germline V gene encodes CDR1 SNHLY and CDR2 FYNNEI.

This clonotype was picked up many times. The chain recombines TRBV29-1 with TRBJ2-2, with 10 bases fitting TRBD1. V dropped 5 bases and J dropped 6; count of bases not matched to a gene: 6. The germline V gene has CDR1 SQVTM and CDR2 ANQGSEA. CDR3 length: 14 residues. CDR3 sequence reads: CSVSGTGVPGELFF. In nucleotides, the CDR3 is TGCAGCGTTTCCGGGACAGGGGTCCCCGGGGAGCTGTTTTTT.

The chain links TRBV4-3 to TRBJ2-2, with 12 nucleotides matching TRBD1. Germline V gene data show CDR1 as LGHNA and CDR2 as YSLEER. The CDR3 spans 16 residues. Trimming cost V 0 bases and J 8 bases; bases outside gene matches: 4. In DNA form, the CDR3 reads TGCGCCAGCAGCCAAGATGGGACAGGGGGCTCGGGGGAGCTGTTTTTT. The encoded protein is CASSQDGTGGSGELFF.

The chain joins TRBV7-3 to TRBJ2-6; D is uncertain. Trimming removed 0 bases from V and 1 base from J, with 7 bases in between. The CDR3 totals 16 residues. Per germline, CDR1 SGHTA and CDR2 FQGTGA. This CDR3 is CASSLTQGSGANVLTF. CDR3 DNA sequence: TGTGCCAGCAGCTTAACGCAAGGATCTGGGGCCAACGTCCTGACTTTC.

This clonotype was observed a handful of times. The chain links TRBV7-9 to TRBJ2-3, with 7 bases aligning to TRBD2. The CDR3 consists of 17 residues. Germline assignment: CDR1 SEHNR and CDR2 FQNEAQ (reference sequence). V lost 5 bases, J lost 8 bases, and 19 bases stayed unmatched. This CDR3 reads CASSPPVKGGSGVTQYF. CDR3 in DNA: TGTGCCAGCAGCCCACCAGTAAAGGGCGGGAGTGGGGTTACGCAGTATTTT. Variable domain in full (rest from reference TRBV7-9 and TRBJ2-3): DTGVSQNPRHKITKRGQNVTFRCDPISEHNRLYWYRQTLGQGPEFLTYFQNEAQLEKSRLLSDRFSAERPKGSFSTLEIQRTEQGDSAMYLCASSPPVKGGSGVTQYFGPGTRLTVL.

This clonotype showed up just a few times. This chain's CDR3 is CASERGVGAKNIQYF. CDR3 DNA sequence: TGTGCCAGCGAGCGGGGGGTGGGGGCCAAAAACATTCAGTACTTC. This chain connects TRBV12-3 or TRBV12-4 to TRBJ2-4; the match to TRBD2 covers 9 bases. This CDR3 has 15 residues. V lost 8 bases to trimming and J lost 1 base; unmatched junction nucleotides: 6.

The chain carries TRBV20-1 and TRBJ2-1, with 9 bases aligning to TRBD2. The germline gives CDR1 DFQATT, CDR2 SNEGSKA (reference sequence). The CDR3 extends over 16 amino acids. The V gene end was trimmed by 0 bases and the J gene end by 0 bases; junction bases not matched to a gene: 3. CDR3 bases: TGCAGTGCTAGAGATGATAGCGGGAGCTCCTACAATGAGCAGTTCTTC. Residues: CSARDDSGSSYNEQFF.

This clonotype was counted only a few times. The rearrangement uses TRBV5-1 and TRBJ1-1; the match to TRBD1 covers 11 bases. Germline CDR1 and CDR2: SGHRS and YFSETQ. V lost 4 bases, J lost 3 bases, and 2 bases stayed unmatched. The CDR3 is 14 amino acids. Here the CDR3 DNA reads TGCGCCAGCAGCCCGGACAGGGGGCACACTGAAGCTTTCTTT. This encodes CASSPDRGHTEAFF.

This clonotype was counted a few times. This chain connects TRBV5-1 to TRBJ2-2; 8 bases match TRBD1. V lost 2 bases and J lost 3; bases outside the gene matches: 6. Germline-derived CDR1 and CDR2 are SGHRS and YFSETQ. The CDR3 is 16 amino acids. The CDR3: CASSFETGVDTGELFF. CDR3 coding DNA: TGCGCCAGCAGCTTTGAGACAGGGGTCGACACCGGGGAGCTGTTTTTT.

This clonotype was counted only a few times. The genes are TRBV6-5 and TRBJ2-7, with TRBD1 as a possible D gene (5 bases). This CDR3 is built from 13 residues. Germline V gene lookup returns CDR1 MNHEY and CDR2 SVGAGI. V was clipped by 2 bases and J by 7 bases, with 12 bases between them. In nucleotides, the CDR3 is TGTGCCAGCAGTTACACGGCAGGGTTGGAGCAGTACTTC. This encodes CASSYTAGLEQYF.

This chain uses TRBV29-1 with TRBJ2-5, with D tentatively TRBD1 (6 bases). The CDR3 covers 14 residues. Trimming took off 7 bases at V and 2 bases at J, with 17 bases between the two ends. Looked up from germline, CDR1 is SQVTM and CDR2 is ANQGSEA. The CDR3: CSGTDRSWQETQYF. CDR3 coding DNA: TGCAGCGGGACGGACAGATCTTGGCAAGAGACCCAGTACTTC.